Below, one T cell receptor beta chain is given with its context. The antigen is undetermined. V was pared by 0 bases and J by 3 bases, with 15 bases between. The germline V gene has CDR1 MNHNS and CDR2 SASEGT. The CDR3 extends over 16 amino acids. The entry originates in a study of T cell repertoires in cytomegalovirus infection. Background on the study: Indicated by public TCR beta signatures were CMV infection and matching HLA type. Whole-study results and caveats: Across the ex vivo response, the dominant clonotypes were HLA-C-restricted CMV-specific TCR beta clonotypes. Cumulated frequencies of public TCR beta families served to identify carriers of CMV plus the relevant HLA.

TCRdb re-called the reads with MiXCR, one entry per CDR3 protein. The sample lists approximately 910,000 distinct CDR3 sequences; less than 35% were seen once. The V gene is TRBV6-1, the J gene TRBJ2-7, with a possible D match to TRBD2 (6 bases). Here the sequenced sample was cultured CD8+ T cells from PBMCs, taken from culture after CMV antigen stimulation. This clonotype was obtained from a human donor in good health (CMV status not recorded). Some clones in this sample may be carry-over from other donors' samples. The DNA for the CDR3 is TGTGCCAGCAGTGAAGCGGCCGGGACTTACTACTACGAGCAGTACTTC. This translates into CASSEAAGTYYYEQYF.